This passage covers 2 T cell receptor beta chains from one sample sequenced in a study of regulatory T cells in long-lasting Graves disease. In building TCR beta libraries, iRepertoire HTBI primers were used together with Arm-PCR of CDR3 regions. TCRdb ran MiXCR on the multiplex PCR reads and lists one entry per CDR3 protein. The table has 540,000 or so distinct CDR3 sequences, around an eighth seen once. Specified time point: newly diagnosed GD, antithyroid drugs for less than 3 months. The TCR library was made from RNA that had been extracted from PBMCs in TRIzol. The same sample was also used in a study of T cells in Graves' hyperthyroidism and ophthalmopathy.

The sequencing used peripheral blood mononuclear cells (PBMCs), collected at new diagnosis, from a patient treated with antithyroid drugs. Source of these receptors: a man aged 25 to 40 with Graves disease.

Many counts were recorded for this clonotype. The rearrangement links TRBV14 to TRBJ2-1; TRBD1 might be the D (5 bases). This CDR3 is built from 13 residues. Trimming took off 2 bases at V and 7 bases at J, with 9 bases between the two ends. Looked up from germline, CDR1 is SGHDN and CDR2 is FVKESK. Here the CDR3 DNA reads TGTGCCAGCAGCCAACAGGGTGTAAATGAGCAGTTCTTC. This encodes CASSQQGVNEQFF.

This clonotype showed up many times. The CDR3 sequence is CASSPQRVETQYF. Here the CDR3 DNA reads TGTGCCAGCTCACCACAACGGGTTGAGACCCAGTACTTC. The chain combines TRBV18 with TRBJ2-5; no clear D. V lost 1 base, J lost 5 bases, and 8 bases lay in between. The CDR3 spans 13 residues. Germline V gene lookup returns CDR1 KGHSH and CDR2 LQKENI.